The T cell receptor (beta chain) described here comes from a study of T cell responses to AZD1222 COVID-19 vaccine. J gave up 7 bases and V 6 bases, and 9 bases lay outside the gene matches. CDR1 MDHEN and CDR2 SYDVKM come from the germline V gene. This CDR3 has 15 amino acids. General study results and limits: Spike-specific TCR breadth and depth were elevated following two AZD1222 doses.

Sequenced by immunoSEQ multiplex PCR; TCRdb stores in-frame clones only, minus some. The data show some 88,000 clones, around nine tenths seen once. Comment on this clone: The target antigen is unknown.

Specimen: peripheral blood, collected 28 days after the second AZD1222 dose. The rearrangement links TRBV28 to TRBJ1-6; 7 bases match TRBD1. This sequence originates from an adult who received the AZD1222 COVID-19 vaccine. CDR3 sequence reads: CASRDGDSANSPLHF. CDR3 in DNA: TGTGCCAGCAGGGATGGGGACAGCGCGAATTCACCCCTCCACTTT.